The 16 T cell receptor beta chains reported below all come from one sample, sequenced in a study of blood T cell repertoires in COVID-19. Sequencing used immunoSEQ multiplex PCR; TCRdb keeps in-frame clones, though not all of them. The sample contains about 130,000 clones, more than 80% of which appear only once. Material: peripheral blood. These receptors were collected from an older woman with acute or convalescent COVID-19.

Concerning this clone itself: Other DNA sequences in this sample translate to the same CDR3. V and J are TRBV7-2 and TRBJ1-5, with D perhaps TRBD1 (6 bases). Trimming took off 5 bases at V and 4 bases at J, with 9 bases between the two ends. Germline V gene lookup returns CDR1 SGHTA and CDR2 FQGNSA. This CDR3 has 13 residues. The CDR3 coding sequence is TGTGCCAGCAGCCCGCAGGGGAATCAGCCCCAGCATTTT. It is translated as CASSPQGNQPQHF.

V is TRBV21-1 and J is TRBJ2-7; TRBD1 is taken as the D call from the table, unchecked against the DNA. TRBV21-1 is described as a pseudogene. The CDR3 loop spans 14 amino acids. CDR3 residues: CASSPSRVPYEQYV. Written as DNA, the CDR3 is TGTGCCAGCAGCCCATCCAGGGTACCCTACGAGCAGTACGTC.

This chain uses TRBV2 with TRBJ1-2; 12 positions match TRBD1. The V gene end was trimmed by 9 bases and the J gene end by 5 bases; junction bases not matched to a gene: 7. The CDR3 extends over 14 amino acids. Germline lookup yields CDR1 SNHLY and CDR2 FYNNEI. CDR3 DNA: TGTGCCAGTTCCGGGACAGGGGGCCGGTATGGCTACACCTTC. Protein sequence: CASSGTGGRYGYTF. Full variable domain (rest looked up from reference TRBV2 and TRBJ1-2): EPEVTQTPSHQVTQMGQEVILRCVPISNHLYFYWYRQILGQKVEFLVSFYNNEISEKSEIFDDQFSVERPDGSNFTLKIRSTKLEDSAMYFCASSGTGGRYGYTFGSGTRLTVV.

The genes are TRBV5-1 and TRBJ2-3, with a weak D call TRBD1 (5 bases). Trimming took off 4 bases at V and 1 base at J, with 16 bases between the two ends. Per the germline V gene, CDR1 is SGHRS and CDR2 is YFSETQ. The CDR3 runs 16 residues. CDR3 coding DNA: TGCGCCAGCAGCCCCGCGGCAGGGCGAGGCACAGATACGCAGTATTTT. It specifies CASSPAAGRGTDTQYF.

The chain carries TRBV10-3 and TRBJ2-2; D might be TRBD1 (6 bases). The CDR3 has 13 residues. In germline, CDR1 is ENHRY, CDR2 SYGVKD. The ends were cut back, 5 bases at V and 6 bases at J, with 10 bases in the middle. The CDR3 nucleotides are TGTGCCATCAGTCTACAGGGAGCCGGGGAGCTGTTTTTT. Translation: CAISLQGAGELFF.

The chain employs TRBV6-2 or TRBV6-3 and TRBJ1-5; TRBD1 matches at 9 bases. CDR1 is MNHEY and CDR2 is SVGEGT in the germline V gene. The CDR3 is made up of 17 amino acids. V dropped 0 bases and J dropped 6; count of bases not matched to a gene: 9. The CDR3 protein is CASSYSTTGTGFQPQHF. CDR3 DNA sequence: TGTGCCAGCAGTTACTCGACGACCGGGACAGGGTTTCAGCCCCAGCATTTT.

CDR3 amino acids: CAWLRTENTEAFF. In DNA, the CDR3 is TGTGCCTGGCTAAGGACAGAAAACACTGAAGCTTTCTTT. The rearrangement uses TRBV30 and TRBJ1-1; D perhaps matches TRBD1 (6 bases). Germline CDR1 and CDR2: GTSNPN and SVGIG (reference sequence). V was shortened by 5 bases and J by 2 bases, with 12 bases between the two germline ends. The CDR3 has 13 amino acids. The whole variable domain, filled in from reference TRBV30 and TRBJ1-1, reads SQTIHQWPATLVQPVGSPLSLECTVEGTSNPNLYWYRQAAGRGLQLLFYSVGIGQISSEVPQNLSASRPQDRQFILSSKKLLLSDSGFYLCAWLRTENTEAFFGQGTRLTVV.

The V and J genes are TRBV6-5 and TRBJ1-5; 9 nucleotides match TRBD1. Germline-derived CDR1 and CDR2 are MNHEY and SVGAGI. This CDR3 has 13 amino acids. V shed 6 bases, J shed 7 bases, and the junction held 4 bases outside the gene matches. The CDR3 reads CASSDRGWQPQHF. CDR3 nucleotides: TGTGCCAGCAGCGACAGGGGGTGGCAGCCCCAGCATTTT.

The CDR3 spells CASSSWGLPGNTIYF. CDR3 sequence (DNA): TGTGCCAGCAGCTCTTGGGGCCTCCCGGGAAACACCATATATTTT. The chain recombines TRBV13 with TRBJ1-3; maybe TRBD1 (5 bases). The CDR3 contains 15 residues. Deletions cut 4 bases from V and 4 bases from J, with 14 bases between. From germline, CDR1 is PRHDT and CDR2 FYEKMQ (reference sequence). Full variable domain (rest looked up from reference TRBV13 and TRBJ1-3): AAGVIQSPRHLIKEKRETATLKCYPIPRHDTVYWYQQGPGQDPQFLISFYEKMQSDKGSIPDRFSAQQFSDYHSELNMSSLELGDSALYFCASSSWGLPGNTIYFGEGSWLTVV.

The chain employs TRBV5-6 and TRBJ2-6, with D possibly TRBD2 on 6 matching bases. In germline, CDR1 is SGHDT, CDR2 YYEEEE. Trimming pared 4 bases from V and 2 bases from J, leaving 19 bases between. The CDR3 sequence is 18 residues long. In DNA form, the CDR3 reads TGTGCCAGCAGCGCCCCGGGACGGTGGGAGGCTGGGGCCAACGTCCTGACTTTC. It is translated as CASSAPGRWEAGANVLTF.

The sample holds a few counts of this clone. The chain's CDR3 is CASSESGGKTFF. CDR3 coding DNA: TGCGCCAGCAGTGAGTCGGGCGGGAAAACTTTCTTT. The J gene is TRBJ1-1, the V gene TRBV10-1; D is uncertain. The CDR3 contains 12 residues. Germline V CDR1 and CDR2: WNHNN, SYGVQD (reference sequence). V dropped 0 bases and J dropped 12 bases, with 11 bases sitting between them.

Here the CDR3 reads CASSLDSGGYNEQFF. CDR3 bases: TGCGCCAGCAGCTTGGACAGCGGGGGGTACAATGAGCAGTTCTTC. The V and J genes are TRBV5-1 and TRBJ2-1; TRBD2 aligns across 9 bases. Trimming at V came to 0 bases and at J to 4 bases, leaving 2 bases not matched to a gene. In germline, CDR1 is SGHRS, CDR2 YFSETQ. This CDR3 comprises 15 residues.

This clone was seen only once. CDR3 protein: CASSEQENTGELFF. Written as DNA, the CDR3 is TGTGCCAGCAGTGAACAGGAGAACACCGGGGAGCTGTTTTTT. The rearrangement joins TRBV6-4 to TRBJ2-2; tentative D call: TRBD1 (5 bases). The CDR3 length is 14 residues. CDR1 and CDR2 from the germline V gene are MRHNA and SNTAGT. Trimming pared 3 bases from V and 1 base from J, leaving 6 bases between.

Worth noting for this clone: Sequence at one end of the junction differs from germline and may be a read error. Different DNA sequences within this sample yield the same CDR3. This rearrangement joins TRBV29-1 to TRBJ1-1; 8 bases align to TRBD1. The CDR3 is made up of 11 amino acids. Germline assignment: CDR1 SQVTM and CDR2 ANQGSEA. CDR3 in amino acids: CSSRGQTEAFF. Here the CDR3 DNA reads TGCAGCTCCAGGGGGCAGACTGAAGCCTTCTTT.

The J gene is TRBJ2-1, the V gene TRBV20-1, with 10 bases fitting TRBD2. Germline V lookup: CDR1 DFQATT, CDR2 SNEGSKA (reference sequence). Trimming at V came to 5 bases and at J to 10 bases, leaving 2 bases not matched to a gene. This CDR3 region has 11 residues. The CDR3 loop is CSAGGLAEQFF. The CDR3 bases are TGCAGTGCTGGGGGACTAGCGGAGCAGTTCTTC.

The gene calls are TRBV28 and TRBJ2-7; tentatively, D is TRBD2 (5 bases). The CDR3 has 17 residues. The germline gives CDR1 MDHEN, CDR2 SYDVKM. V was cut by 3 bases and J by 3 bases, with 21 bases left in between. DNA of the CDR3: TGTGCCAGCAGTTTCCCCCCGGGGTTCCTAAACTACTACGAGCAGTACTTC. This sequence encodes CASSFPPGFLNYYEQYF.